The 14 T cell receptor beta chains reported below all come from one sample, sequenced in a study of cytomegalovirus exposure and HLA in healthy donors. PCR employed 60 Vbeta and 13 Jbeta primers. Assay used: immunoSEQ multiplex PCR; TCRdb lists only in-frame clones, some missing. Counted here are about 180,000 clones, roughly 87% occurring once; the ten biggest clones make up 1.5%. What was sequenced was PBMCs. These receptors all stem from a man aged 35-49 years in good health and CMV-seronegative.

CDR3 nucleotides: TGTGCCAGCAGCTTGGACGCAGGTGAGACAGATACGCAGTATTTT. Its protein is CASSLDAGETDTQYF. The gene calls are TRBV5-6 and TRBJ2-3; D gene unclear. Trimming took 0 bases from V and 3 from J, leaving 11 bases between them. Germline CDR1 SGHDT, CDR2 YYEEEE. The CDR3 totals 15 residues.

The CDR3 DNA sequence: TGTGCCAGCAGCGGGCGCGACACCGGGGAGCTGTTTTTT. This encodes CASSGRDTGELFF. The chain employs TRBV5-6 and TRBJ2-2; unclear D gene. Per the germline V gene, CDR1 is SGHDT and CDR2 is YYEEEE. The V and J ends lost 4 bases and 3 bases respectively, with 7 bases between them. The CDR3 runs to 13 residues.

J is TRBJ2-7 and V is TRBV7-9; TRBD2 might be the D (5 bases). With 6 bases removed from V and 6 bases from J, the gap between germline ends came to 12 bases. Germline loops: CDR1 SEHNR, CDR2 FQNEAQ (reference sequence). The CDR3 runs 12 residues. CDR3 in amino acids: CASRPDRGEQYF. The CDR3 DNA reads TGTGCCAGCAGACCCGACCGGGGCGAGCAGTACTTC.

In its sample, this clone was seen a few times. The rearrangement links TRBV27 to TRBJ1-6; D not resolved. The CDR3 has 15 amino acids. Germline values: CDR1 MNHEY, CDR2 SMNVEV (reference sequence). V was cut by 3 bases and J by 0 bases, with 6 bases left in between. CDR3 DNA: TGTGCCAGCAGTTTCCGGAGCTCCTATAATTCACCCCTCCACTTT. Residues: CASSFRSSYNSPLHF.

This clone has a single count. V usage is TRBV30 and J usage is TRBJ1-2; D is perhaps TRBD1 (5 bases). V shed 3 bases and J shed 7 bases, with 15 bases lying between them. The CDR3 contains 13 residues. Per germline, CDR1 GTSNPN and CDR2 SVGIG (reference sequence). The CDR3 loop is CAWSGTGGGGYTF. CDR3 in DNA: TGTGCCTGGAGCGGGACGGGCGGGGGTGGCTACACCTTC.

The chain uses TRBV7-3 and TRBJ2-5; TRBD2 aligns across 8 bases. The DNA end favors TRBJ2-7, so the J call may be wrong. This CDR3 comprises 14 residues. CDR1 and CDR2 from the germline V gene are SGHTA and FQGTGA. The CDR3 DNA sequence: TGTGCCAGCAGCCAAACGGGAGGGTCTTACGAGCAGTACTTC. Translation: CASSQTGGSYEQYF.

The CDR3 reads CASSQSGEVDTQYF. CDR3 in DNA: TGTGCCAGCAGCCAAAGCGGGGAGGTGGATACGCAGTATTTT. The chain recombines TRBV4-2 with TRBJ2-3, with TRBD2 matching 7 bases. This CDR3 is 14 amino acids long. The germline V gene has CDR1 LGHNA and CDR2 YNFKEQ. Unmatched junction bases numbered 5, after V lost 2 bases and J lost 6 bases.

CDR3 sequence reads: CASSTGQGSYEQYF. The CDR3 bases are TGTGCCAGCAGTACGGGACAGGGGTCTTACGAGCAGTACTTC. The V gene is TRBV28, the J gene TRBJ2-7; TRBD1 matches at 10 bases. Germline CDR1 and CDR2: MDHEN and SYDVKM. After removal of 5 bases from V and 4 bases from J, the junction contained 5 bases not matched to a gene. The length of the CDR3 is 14 residues.

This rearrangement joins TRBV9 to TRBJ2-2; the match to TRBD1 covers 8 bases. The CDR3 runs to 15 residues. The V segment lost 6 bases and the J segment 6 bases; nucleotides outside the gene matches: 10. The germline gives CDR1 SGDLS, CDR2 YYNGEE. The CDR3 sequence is CASNKDRGIAGELFF. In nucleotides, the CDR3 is TGTGCCAGCAACAAAGACAGGGGTATCGCCGGGGAGCTGTTTTTT.

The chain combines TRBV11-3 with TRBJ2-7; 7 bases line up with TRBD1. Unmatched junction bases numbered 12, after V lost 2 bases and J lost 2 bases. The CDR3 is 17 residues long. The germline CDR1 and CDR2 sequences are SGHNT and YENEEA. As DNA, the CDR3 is TGTGCCAGCAGCTTAATAGCCACAGGGGAACCCCCCTACGAGCAGTACTTC. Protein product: CASSLIATGEPPYEQYF.

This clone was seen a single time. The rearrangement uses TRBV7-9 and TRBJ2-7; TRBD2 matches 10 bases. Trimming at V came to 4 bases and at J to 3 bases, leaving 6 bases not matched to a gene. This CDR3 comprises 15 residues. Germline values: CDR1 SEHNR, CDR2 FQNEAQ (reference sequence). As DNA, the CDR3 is TGTGCCAGCAGCTCTATACTAGCGGGGAACTACGAGCAGTACTTC. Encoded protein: CASSSILAGNYEQYF.

DNA for the CDR3: TGCGCCAGCAGCCAAGGTGCAGGGGGATCCTACGAGCAGTACTTC. Translation gives CASSQGAGGSYEQYF. The genes are TRBV4-1 and TRBJ2-7; 7 bases align to TRBD1. Trimming took 1 base from V and 1 from J; bases not matched to a gene: 4. The CDR3 runs 15 residues. Germline V lookup: CDR1 MGHRA, CDR2 YSYEKL.

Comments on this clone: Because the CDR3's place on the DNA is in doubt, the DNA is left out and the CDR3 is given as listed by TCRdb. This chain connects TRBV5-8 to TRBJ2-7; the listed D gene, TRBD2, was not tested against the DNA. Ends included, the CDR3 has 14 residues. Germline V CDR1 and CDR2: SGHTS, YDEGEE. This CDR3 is CASSLTFGGREQYF.

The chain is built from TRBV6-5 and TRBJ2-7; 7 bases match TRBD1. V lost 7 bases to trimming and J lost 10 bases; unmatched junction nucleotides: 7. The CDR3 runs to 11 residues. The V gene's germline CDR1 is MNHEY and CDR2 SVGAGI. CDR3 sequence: CASTQGLEQYF. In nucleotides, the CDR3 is TGTGCCAGCACACAGGGGCTCGAACAGTACTTC.